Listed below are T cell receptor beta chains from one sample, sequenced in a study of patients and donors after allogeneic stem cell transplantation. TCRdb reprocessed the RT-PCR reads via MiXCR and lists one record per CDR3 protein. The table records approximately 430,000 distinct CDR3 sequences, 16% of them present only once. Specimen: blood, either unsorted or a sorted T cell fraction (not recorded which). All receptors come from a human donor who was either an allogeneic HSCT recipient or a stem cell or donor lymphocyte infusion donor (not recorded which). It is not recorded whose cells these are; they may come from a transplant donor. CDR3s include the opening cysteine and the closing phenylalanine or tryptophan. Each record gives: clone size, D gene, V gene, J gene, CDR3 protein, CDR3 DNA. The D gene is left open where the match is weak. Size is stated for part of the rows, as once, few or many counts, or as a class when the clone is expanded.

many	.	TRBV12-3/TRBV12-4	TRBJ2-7	CASSQRELSHEQYF	TGTGCCAGCAGTCAACGGGAGCTATCCCACGAGCAGTACTTC
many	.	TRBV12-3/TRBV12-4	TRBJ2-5	CASSDWDQQETQYF	TGTGCCAGCAGCGACTGGGACCAACAAGAGACCCAGTACTTC
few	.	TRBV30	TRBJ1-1	CAWSGGRYTEAFF	TGTGCCTGGAGCGGGGGGCGATACACTGAAGCTTTCTTT
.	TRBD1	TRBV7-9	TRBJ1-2	CASSHSDRGDYGYTF	TGTGCCAGCAGTCATTCAGACAGGGGCGACTATGGCTACACCTTC
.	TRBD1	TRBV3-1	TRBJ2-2	CASSPRTGGDTGELFF	TGTGCCAGCAGCCCACGGACAGGGGGGGACACCGGGGAGCTGTTTTTT
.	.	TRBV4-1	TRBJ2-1	CASSQDREYNEQFF	TGCGCCAGCAGCCAAGACAGGGAATACAATGAGCAGTTCTTC
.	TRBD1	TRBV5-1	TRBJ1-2	CASSPAGTGRSGYTF	TGCGCCAGCAGCCCGGCCGGGACAGGGCGGAGTGGCTACACCTTC
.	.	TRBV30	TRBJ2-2	CAWRGGQENTGELFF	TGTGCCTGGAGGGGTGGGCAGGAGAACACCGGGGAGCTGTTTTTT
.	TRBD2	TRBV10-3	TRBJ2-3	CAISEGLAGASTDTQYF	TGTGCCATCAGTGAGGGACTAGCGGGGGCTAGCACAGATACGCAGTATTTT
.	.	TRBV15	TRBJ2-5	CATSRRAVQQETQYF	TGTGCCACCAGCAGGAGGGCAGTACAACAAGAGACCCAGTACTTC
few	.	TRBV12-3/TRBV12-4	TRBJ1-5	CASRGRSNQPQHF	TGTGCCAGCAGAGGACGGAGCAATCAGCCCCAGCATTTT
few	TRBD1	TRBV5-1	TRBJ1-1	CASSFGTGASRMAEAFF	TGCGCCAGCAGCTTTGGGACAGGGGCCTCGAGGATGGCTGAAGCTTTCTTT
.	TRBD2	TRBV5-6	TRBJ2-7	CASSSTSGNPYEQYF	TGTGCCAGCAGTTCTACTAGCGGGAACCCCTACGAGCAGTACTTC
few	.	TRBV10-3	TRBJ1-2	CAITGGARNYGYTF	TGTGCCATCACGGGGGGGGCGCGTAACTATGGCTACACCTTC
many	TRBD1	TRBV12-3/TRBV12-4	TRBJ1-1	CASSSPTGAGTEAFF	TGTGCCAGCAGTTCTCCGACAGGGGCGGGGACTGAAGCTTTCTTT
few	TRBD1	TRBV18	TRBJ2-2	CASSPHRGLTGELFF	TGTGCCAGCTCACCACATAGGGGGCTTACCGGGGAGCTGTTTTTT
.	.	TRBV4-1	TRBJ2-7	CASSQEPRSYEQYF	TGCGCCAGCAGCCAAGAACCCCGCTCCTACGAGCAGTACTTC
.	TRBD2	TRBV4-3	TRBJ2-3	CASSQEVAGGRTDTQYF	TGCGCCAGCAGCCAAGAGGTAGCGGGGGGGAGGACAGATACGCAGTATTTT
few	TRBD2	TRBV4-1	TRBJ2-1	CASSLPGLAGSPSYNEQFF	TGCGCCAGCAGCCTCCCCGGACTAGCGGGGTCCCCTTCCTACAATGAGCAGTTCTTC
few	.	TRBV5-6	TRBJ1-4	CASSFWGPATNEKLFF	TGTGCCAGCAGCTTTTGGGGGCCCGCAACTAATGAAAAACTGTTTTTT
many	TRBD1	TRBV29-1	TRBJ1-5	CSAATGGGGQPQHF	TGCAGCGCCGCGACAGGGGGCGGTGGGCAGCCCCAGCATTTT
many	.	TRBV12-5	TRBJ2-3	CASGSTGGTDNTQYF	TGTGCTAGTGGTTCCACGGGGGGCACCGACAATACGCAGTATTTT